The 14 T cell receptor beta chains below all came from one sample that was sequenced in a study of T cell responses to AZD1222 COVID-19 vaccine. The assay was immunoSEQ multiplex PCR, and TCRdb's table has in-frame clones only and misses some. Among around 94,000 clones listed, roughly 88% were seen once. The specimen comprised peripheral blood, sampled on day 0 of AZD1222 vaccination. Receptors originate from an adult in good health.

The chain employs TRBV5-1 and TRBJ2-5; D uncertain. This CDR3 is 14 amino acids long. Trimming removed 0 bases at V and 2 bases at J, with 8 bases between. CDR1 and CDR2 (germline): SGHRS, YFSETQ. CDR3 protein: CASSLGGLQETQYF. The CDR3 DNA is TGCGCCAGCAGCTTGGGGGGTCTACAAGAGACCCAGTACTTC.

The J gene is TRBJ2-7, the V gene TRBV6-1; 7 bases line up with TRBD2. In germline, CDR1 is MNHNS, CDR2 SASEGT. The CDR3 has 16 amino acids. The V and J ends lost 3 bases and 4 bases, in that order; junction bases with no gene match: 12. DNA for the CDR3: TGTGCCAGCAGTGATCGGGGGGTCCGCGAGGGTTACGAGCAGTACTTC. Amino acids: CASSDRGVREGYEQYF.

The V and J genes are TRBV7-9 and TRBJ2-7; 8 bases line up with TRBD1. Germline lookup yields CDR1 SEHNR and CDR2 FQNEAQ (reference sequence). V dropped 5 bases and J dropped 4; count of bases not matched to a gene: 16. This CDR3 spans 17 amino acids. This CDR3 reads CASSRPGQVAVGYEQYF. As DNA, the CDR3 is TGTGCCAGCAGCAGGCCGGGACAGGTAGCGGTGGGGTACGAGCAGTACTTC.

J is TRBJ2-1 and V is TRBV15; D is unclear. The length of the CDR3 is 14 residues. Germline loops: CDR1 LNHNV, CDR2 YYDKDF (reference sequence). With 0 bases removed from V and 9 bases from J, the gap between germline ends came to 12 bases. Here the CDR3 DNA reads TGTGCCACCAGCAGAGATCGCCTCGTTGTTGAGCAGTTCTTC. Protein product: CATSRDRLVVEQFF.

The rearrangement joins TRBV4-1 to TRBJ1-4, with TRBD1 matching 8 bases. This CDR3 is 15 amino acids long. Unmatched junction bases numbered 5, after V lost 2 bases and J lost 6 bases. The germline V gene has CDR1 MGHRA and CDR2 YSYEKL. CDR3 protein: CASSQFTGGDEKLFF. The CDR3, as DNA: TGCGCCAGCAGCCAATTTACAGGGGGGGATGAAAAACTGTTTTTT.

The chain uses TRBV7-8 and TRBJ2-5; TRBD2 is a possible D gene (5 bases). The CDR3 sequence is 14 residues long. Trimming took 1 base from V and 5 from J, leaving 11 bases between them. Germline V gene lookup returns CDR1 SGHVS and CDR2 FQNEAQ. For the CDR3, the DNA is TGTGCCAGCAGCTTAGTCCTCCCGGGGGAGACCCAGTACTTC. This gives the protein CASSLVLPGETQYF.

V is TRBV7-2 and J is TRBJ1-2; D possibly corresponds to TRBD1 (6 bases). The length of the CDR3 is 16 residues. The V end lost 1 base, the J end lost 7 bases, and 19 bases lay between the germline ends. The germline V gene encodes CDR1 SGHTA and CDR2 FQGNSA. The CDR3 sequence is CASSLGVGGGLAGYTF. As DNA, the CDR3 is TGTGCCAGCAGCTTAGGAGTCGGAGGGGGTCTGGCTGGCTACACCTTC.

The chain is built from TRBV4-3 and TRBJ2-7; 8 nucleotides align to TRBD1. The germline V gene has CDR1 LGHNA and CDR2 YSLEER. CDR3 length: 14 residues. Unmatched junction bases numbered 8, after V lost 3 bases and J lost 7 bases. This chain's CDR3 is CASSHETGAGEQYF. The CDR3 coding sequence is TGCGCCAGCAGCCACGAGACAGGGGCGGGGGAGCAGTACTTC.

This sequence joins TRBV18 and TRBJ1-1; 7 bases are shared with TRBD1. CDR1 KGHSH and CDR2 LQKENI come from the germline V gene. With V trimmed by 4 bases and J by 5 bases, 4 bases remained unmatched. The CDR3 spans 13 residues. The chain's CDR3 is CASSLDRDTEAFF. The CDR3, as DNA: TGTGCCAGCTCACTCGACAGGGATACTGAAGCTTTCTTT.

This chain joins TRBV28 and TRBJ1-1; tentatively, D is TRBD1 (5 bases). Trimming removed 3 bases at V and 1 base at J, with 9 bases between. The CDR3 has 14 amino acids. Germline values: CDR1 MDHEN, CDR2 SYDVKM. CDR3 in amino acids: CASSLGGKNTEAFF. Written as DNA, the CDR3 is TGTGCCAGCAGTTTGGGGGGAAAGAACACTGAAGCTTTCTTT.

The rearrangement uses TRBV7-8 and TRBJ1-1; D gene unclear. The length of the CDR3 is 13 residues. The V end lost 5 bases, the J end lost 3 bases, and 10 bases lay between the germline ends. Germline CDR1 and CDR2: SGHVS and FQNEAQ. The CDR3 nucleotides read TGTGCCAGCAGCCGTAGACGGGACACTGAAGCTTTCTTT. Encoded protein: CASSRRRDTEAFF.

The chain joins TRBV5-1 to TRBJ2-1, with 7 nucleotides matching TRBD2. CDR3 length equals 14 residues. The J segment lost 5 bases and the V segment lost 0 bases, leaving 2 bases of the junction unmatched. CDR1 is SGHRS, CDR2 YFSETQ, per germline. For the CDR3, the DNA is TGCGCCAGCAGCTTGGCCAGCGGGAACAATGAGCAGTTCTTC. Translation gives CASSLASGNNEQFF.

A single count supports this clone. As DNA, the CDR3 is TGTGCCAGCAGCCCACTCGGGACAGGGGGCAACCTCGACTATGGCTACACCTTC. It translates to CASSPLGTGGNLDYGYTF. The chain uses TRBV7-9 and TRBJ1-2, with TRBD1 matching 12 bases. The CDR3 consists of 18 residues. From germline, CDR1 is SEHNR and CDR2 FQNEAQ (reference sequence). With 5 bases clipped from V and 3 bases from J, the junction kept 13 bases outside the gene matches.

The gene calls are TRBV9 and TRBJ2-1; TRBD2 matches at 7 bases. Germline V gene lookup returns CDR1 SGDLS and CDR2 YYNGEE. The CDR3 covers 16 residues. The V segment lost 3 bases and the J segment 7 bases; nucleotides outside the gene matches: 13. The CDR3 DNA sequence: TGTGCCAGCAGCGCCCGACTAGCAGGGCTCCAGAATGAGCAGTTCTTC. Its protein is CASSARLAGLQNEQFF.